The present entry profiles one T cell receptor beta chain with its context. What it binds is unknown. The source of the sample is a study of T cell responses to AZD1222 COVID-19 vaccine. Findings of the study overall: Across spike, vaccine-associated CD4 TCRs were found, dominant at 160-218 and 743-854. Repertoire sampling happened only post peak T cell response. Just a handful of AZD1222 recipients tested seropositive at baseline.

The CDR3 contains 14 residues. The germline V and J ends were trimmed by 3 bases and 6 bases, with 13 bases remaining between them. Per the germline V gene, CDR1 is SNHLY and CDR2 is FYNNEI. Assay used: immunoSEQ multiplex PCR; TCRdb lists only in-frame clones, some missing. The sample holds about 88,000 clones, under 95% seen once. This specimen was peripheral blood, taken on day 0 of MenACWY control vaccination. The sequence came from an adult in good health. V gene TRBV2 combines with J gene TRBJ2-3; D may match TRBD1 or TRBD2 (6 bases each). CDR3 residues: CASSERGGPDTQYF. In DNA, the CDR3 is TGTGCCAGCAGTGAGAGAGGGGGGCCTGATACGCAGTATTTT.